Sequencing of this T cell receptor (beta chain) was carried out in a study of CD8+CD57+ T cells in acquired aplastic anemia. Template material for TCR beta VDJ and CDR3 profiling consisted of genomic DNA. TCRdb itself ran the reads through MiXCR, one entry per CDR3 protein. This sample carries 310,000 or so distinct CDR3 sequences, roughly 59% of them seen once, and the ten largest clones take 1% to 1.5%. There are many counts of this clonotype. All patients picked for sequencing had shown, by flow cytometry, an expansion of CD8+CD57+ cells. Germline values: CDR1 DFQATT, CDR2 SNEGSKA (reference sequence). With 6 bases clipped from V and 1 base from J, the junction kept 6 bases outside the gene matches. CDR3 length: 14 residues.

The sequenced sample was sorted CD4+, CD8+, or CD8+CD57+ T cells (not recorded which) from PBMCs. The rearrangement joins TRBV20-1 to TRBJ2-3; 8 positions agree with TRBD2. The TCR originated in a human donor with aplastic anemia. The CDR3 DNA reads as TGCAGTGCCAAGACTAGCGTGGGCACAGATACGCAGTATTTT. Its translation: CSAKTSVGTDTQYF.